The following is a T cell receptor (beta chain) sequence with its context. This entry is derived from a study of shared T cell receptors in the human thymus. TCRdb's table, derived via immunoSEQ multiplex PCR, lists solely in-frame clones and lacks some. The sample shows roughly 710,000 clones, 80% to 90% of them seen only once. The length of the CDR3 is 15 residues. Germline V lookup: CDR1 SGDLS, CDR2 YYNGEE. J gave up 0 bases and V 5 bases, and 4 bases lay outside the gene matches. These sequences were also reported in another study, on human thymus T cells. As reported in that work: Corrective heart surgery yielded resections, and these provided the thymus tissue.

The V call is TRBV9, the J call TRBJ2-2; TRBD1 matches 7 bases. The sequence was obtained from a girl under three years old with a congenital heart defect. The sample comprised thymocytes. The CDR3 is CASRLGGANTGELFF. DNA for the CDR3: TGTGCCAGCAGGCTAGGGGGCGCGAACACCGGGGAGCTGTTTTTT.